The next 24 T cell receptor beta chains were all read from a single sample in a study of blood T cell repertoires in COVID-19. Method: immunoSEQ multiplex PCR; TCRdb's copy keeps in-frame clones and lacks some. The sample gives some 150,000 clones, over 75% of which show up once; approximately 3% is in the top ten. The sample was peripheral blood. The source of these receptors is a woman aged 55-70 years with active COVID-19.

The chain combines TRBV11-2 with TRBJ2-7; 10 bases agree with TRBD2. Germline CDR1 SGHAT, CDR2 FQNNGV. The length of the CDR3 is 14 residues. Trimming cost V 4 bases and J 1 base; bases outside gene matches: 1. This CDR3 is CASSWTSGSYEQYF. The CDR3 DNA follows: TGTGCCAGCAGCTGGACTAGCGGATCCTACGAGCAGTACTTC.

CDR3 nucleotides: TGTGCCAGCAGCCCCTCCCCCGGGACAGGGCCCTACGAGCAGTACTTC. It codes for CASSPSPGTGPYEQYF. The chain joins TRBV9 to TRBJ2-7; 9 bases are shared with TRBD1. Germline CDR1 is SGDLS and CDR2 is YYNGEE. J was trimmed by 2 bases and V by 4 bases; bases with no gene match: 10. The CDR3 consists of 16 residues.

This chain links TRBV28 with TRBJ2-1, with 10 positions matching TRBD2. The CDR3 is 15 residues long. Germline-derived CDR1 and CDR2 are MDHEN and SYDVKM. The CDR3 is CASRSSGSSYNEQFF. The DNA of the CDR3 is TGTGCAAGCCGGTCTAGCGGGAGCTCCTACAATGAGCAGTTCTTC.

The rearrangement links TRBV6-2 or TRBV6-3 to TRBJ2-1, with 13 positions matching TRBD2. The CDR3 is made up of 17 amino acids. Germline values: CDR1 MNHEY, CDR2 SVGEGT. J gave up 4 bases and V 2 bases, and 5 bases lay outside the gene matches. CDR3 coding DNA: TGTGCCAGCAGTTACCTAGGACTAGCGGGAGATTACAATGAGCAGTTCTTC. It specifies CASSYLGLAGDYNEQFF.

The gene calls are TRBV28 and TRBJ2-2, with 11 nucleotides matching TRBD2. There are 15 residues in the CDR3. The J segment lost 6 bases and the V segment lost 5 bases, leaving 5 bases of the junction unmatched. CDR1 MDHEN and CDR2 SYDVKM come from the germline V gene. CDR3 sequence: CASSGLAGRAGELFF. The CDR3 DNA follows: TGTGCCAGCAGTGGACTAGCGGGTCGGGCCGGGGAGCTGTTTTTT.

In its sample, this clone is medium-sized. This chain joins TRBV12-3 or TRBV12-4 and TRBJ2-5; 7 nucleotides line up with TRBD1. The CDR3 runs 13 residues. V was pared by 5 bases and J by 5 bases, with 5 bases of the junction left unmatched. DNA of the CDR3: TGTGCCAGCAGTCCCCTACAGGGGGAGACCCAGTACTTC. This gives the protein CASSPLQGETQYF.

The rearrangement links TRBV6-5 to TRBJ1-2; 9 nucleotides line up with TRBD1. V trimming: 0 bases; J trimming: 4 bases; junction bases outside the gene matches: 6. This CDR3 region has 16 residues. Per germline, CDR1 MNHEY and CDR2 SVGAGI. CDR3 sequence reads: CASSYSYRGRGYGYTF. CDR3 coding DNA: TGTGCCAGCAGTTACTCGTACAGGGGGCGAGGCTATGGCTACACCTTC.

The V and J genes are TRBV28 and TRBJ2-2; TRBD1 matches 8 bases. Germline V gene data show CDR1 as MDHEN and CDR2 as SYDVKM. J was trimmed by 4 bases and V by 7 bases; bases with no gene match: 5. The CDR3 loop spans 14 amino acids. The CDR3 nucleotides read TGTGCCAGCAAGGGACAGGCGTCCACCGGGGAGCTGTTTTTT. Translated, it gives CASKGQASTGELFF.

The chain's CDR3 is CASSPGRDETQYF. The CDR3, as DNA: TGTGCCAGCTCACCCGGCAGGGATGAGACCCAGTACTTC. This sequence joins TRBV18 and TRBJ2-5; tentatively, D is TRBD1 (5 bases). Germline-derived CDR1 and CDR2 are KGHSH and LQKENI. This CDR3 spans 13 amino acids. Trimming removed 3 bases at V and 5 bases at J, with 10 bases between.

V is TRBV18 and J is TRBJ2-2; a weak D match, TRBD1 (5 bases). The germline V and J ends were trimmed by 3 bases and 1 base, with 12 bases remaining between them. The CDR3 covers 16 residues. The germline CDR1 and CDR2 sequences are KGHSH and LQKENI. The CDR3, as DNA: TGTGCCAGCTCACCGTTCCAACAGGAGAACACCGGGGAGCTGTTTTTT. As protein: CASSPFQQENTGELFF.

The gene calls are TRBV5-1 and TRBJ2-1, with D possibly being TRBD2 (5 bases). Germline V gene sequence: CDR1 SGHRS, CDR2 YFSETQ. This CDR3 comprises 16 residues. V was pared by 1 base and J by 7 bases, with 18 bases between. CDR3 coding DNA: TGCGCCAGCAGCTTGTTAGGACTTGATAGGGAGAATGAGCAGTTCTTC. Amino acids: CASSLLGLDRENEQFF.

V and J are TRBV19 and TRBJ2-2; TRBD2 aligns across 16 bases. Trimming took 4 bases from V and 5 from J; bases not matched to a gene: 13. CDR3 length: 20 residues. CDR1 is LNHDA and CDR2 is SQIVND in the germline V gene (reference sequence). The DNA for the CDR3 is TGTGCCAGTAGTACCCCGGGACTAGCGGGAGGGCCGGTTTGGACCGGGGAGCTGTTTTTT. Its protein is CASSTPGLAGGPVWTGELFF.

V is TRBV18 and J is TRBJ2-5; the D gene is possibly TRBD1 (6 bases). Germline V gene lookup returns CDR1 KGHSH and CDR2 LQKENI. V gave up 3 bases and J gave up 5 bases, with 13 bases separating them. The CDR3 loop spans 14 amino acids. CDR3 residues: CASSPSGQGETQYF. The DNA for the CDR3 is TGTGCCAGCTCACCGTCAGGCCAGGGGGAGACCCAGTACTTC.

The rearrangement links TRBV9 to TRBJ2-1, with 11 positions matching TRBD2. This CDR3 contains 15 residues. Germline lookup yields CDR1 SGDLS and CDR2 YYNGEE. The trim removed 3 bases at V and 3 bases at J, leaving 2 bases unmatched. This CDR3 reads CASSAGTSGYNEQFF. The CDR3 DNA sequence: TGTGCCAGCAGCGCCGGGACTAGCGGCTACAATGAGCAGTTCTTC.

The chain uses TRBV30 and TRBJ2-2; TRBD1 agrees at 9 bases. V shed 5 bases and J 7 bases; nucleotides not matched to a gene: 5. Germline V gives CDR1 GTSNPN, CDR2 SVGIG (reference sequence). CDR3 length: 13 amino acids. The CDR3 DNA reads TGTGCCTGGGACAGGGGGAGGGTCGGGGAGCTGTTTTTT. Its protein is CAWDRGRVGELFF.

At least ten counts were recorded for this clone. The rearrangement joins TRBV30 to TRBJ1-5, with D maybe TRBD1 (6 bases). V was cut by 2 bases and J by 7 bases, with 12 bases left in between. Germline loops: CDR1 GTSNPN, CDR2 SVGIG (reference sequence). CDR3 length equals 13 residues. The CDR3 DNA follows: TGTGCCTGGAGTACCACAGGGAAGCAGCCCCAGCATTTT. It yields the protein CAWSTTGKQPQHF.

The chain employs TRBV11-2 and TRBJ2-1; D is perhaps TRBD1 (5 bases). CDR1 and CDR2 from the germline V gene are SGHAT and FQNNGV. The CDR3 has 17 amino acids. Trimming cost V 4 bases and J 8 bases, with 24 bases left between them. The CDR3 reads CASSYRSQVSGLHEQFF. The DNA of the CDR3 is TGTGCCAGCAGCTATAGATCACAGGTTTCTGGATTGCATGAGCAGTTCTTC.

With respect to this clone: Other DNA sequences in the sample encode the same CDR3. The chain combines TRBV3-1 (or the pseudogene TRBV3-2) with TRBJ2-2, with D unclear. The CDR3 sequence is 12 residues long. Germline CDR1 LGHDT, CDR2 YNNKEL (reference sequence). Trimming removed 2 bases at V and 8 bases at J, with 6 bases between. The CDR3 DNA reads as TGTGCCAGCAGCCAATCTTCGGGGGAGCTGTTTTTT. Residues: CASSQSSGELFF.

CDR3 amino acids: CASSAGTGGTGANVLTF. Written as DNA, the CDR3 is TGTGCCAGCTCGGCGGGGACAGGGGGAACTGGGGCCAACGTCCTGACTTTC. The chain uses TRBV18 and TRBJ2-6; the match to TRBD1 covers 11 bases. Germline loops: CDR1 KGHSH, CDR2 LQKENI. V lost 6 bases, J lost 2 bases, and 6 bases stayed unmatched. The CDR3 is made up of 17 amino acids.

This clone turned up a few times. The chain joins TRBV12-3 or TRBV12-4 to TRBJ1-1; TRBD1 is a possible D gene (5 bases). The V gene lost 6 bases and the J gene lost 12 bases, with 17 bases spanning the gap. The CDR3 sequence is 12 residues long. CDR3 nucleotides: TGTGCCAGCAGCGGACCCGGGGGGAGAACTTTCTTT. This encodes CASSGPGGRTFF.

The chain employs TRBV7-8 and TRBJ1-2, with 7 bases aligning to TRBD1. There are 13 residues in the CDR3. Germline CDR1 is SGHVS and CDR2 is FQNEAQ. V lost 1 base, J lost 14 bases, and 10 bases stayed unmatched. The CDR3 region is CASSLGGTGDVTF. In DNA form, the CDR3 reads TGTGCCAGCAGCTTAGGGGGAACAGGGGACGTTACCTTC.

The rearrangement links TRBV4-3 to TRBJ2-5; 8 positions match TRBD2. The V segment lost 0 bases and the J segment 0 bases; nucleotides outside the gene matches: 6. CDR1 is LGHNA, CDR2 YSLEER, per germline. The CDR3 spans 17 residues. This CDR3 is CASSQDISGKYQETQYF. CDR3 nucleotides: TGCGCCAGCAGCCAAGATATTAGCGGGAAGTACCAAGAGACCCAGTACTTC.

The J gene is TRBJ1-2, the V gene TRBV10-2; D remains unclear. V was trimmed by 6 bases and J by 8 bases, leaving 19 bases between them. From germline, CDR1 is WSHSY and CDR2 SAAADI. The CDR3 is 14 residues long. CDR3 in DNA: TGCGCCAGCAGCCCCGGGCCATCAGGAGGGGGCTACACCTTC. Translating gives CASSPGPSGGGYTF.

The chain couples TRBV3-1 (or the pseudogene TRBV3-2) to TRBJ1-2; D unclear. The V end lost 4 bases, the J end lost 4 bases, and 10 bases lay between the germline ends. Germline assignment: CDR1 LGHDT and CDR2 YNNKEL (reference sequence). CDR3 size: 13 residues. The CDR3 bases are TGTGCCAGCAGCCCTTACGGACTCTATGGCTACACCTTC. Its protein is CASSPYGLYGYTF.